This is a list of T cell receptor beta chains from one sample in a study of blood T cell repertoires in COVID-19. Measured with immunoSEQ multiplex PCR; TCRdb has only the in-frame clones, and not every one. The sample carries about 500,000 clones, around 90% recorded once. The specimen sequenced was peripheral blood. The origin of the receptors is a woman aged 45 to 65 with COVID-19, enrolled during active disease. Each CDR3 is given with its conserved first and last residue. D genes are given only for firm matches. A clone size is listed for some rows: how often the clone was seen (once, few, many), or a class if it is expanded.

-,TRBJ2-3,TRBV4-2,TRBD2,CASSQADGGAGDTQYF,TGTGCCAGCAGCCAAGCAGACGGGGGGGCGGGAGATACGCAGTATTTT
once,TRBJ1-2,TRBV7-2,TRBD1,CASSHSTAGGNYGYTF,TGTGCCAGCAGCCATTCGACGGCAGGGGGCAACTATGGCTACACCTTC
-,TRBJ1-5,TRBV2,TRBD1,CASRFRDSSNQPQHF,TGTGCCAGCCGATTCCGGGACAGTAGCAATCAGCCCCAGCATTTT
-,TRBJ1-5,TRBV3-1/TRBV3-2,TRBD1,CASSQGQGREPQHF,TGTGCCAGCAGCCAAGGACAGGGGAGGGAGCCCCAGCATTTT
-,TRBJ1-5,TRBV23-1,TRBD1,CASSQSRTGWNQPQHF,TGCGCCAGCAGTCAATCTAGGACAGGGTGGAATCAGCCCCAGCATTTT
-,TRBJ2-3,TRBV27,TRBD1,CASSLQYPTGGIADTQYF,TGTGCCAGCAGTCTCCAATACCCGACAGGGGGCATAGCGGATACGCAGTATTTT
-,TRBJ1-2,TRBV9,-,CASSVAPDSYGYTF,TGTGCCAGCAGCGTAGCGCCGGACAGCTATGGCTACACCTTC
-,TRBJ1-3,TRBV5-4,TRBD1,CASSFRGLGNTIYF,TGTGCCAGCAGCTTCAGGGGGCTAGGAAACACCATATATTTT
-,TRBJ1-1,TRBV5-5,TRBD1,CASSLGTQGAGGRAFF,TGTGCCAGCAGCCTTGGTACCCAGGGGGCCGGTGGTAGAGCTTTCTTT
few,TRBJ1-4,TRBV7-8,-,CASSYSIGEGEKLFF,TGTGCCAGCAGCTACAGCATAGGGGAGGGTGAAAAACTGTTTTTT
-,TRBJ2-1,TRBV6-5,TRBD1,CASSIAGGEYEQFF,TGTGCCAGCAGTATAGCAGGGGGCGAATATGAGCAGTTCTTC
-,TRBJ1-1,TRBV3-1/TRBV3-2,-,CASSQGHMNTEAFF,TGTGCCAGCAGCCAGGGACATATGAACACTGAAGCTTTCTTT
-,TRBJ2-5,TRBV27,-,CATGEDGETQYF,TGTGCCACCGGGGAGGACGGAGAGACCCAGTACTTC
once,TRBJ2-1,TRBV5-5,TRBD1,CASSDTGTVLDEQFF,TGTGCCAGCAGCGATACCGGGACAGTACTCGATGAGCAGTTCTTC
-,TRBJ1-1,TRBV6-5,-,CASRQTGNTEAFF,TGTGCCAGCAGACAGACAGGCAACACTGAAGCTTTCTTT
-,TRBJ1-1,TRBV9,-,CASSVDEVGNTEAFF,TGTGCCAGCAGCGTAGACGAGGTAGGGAACACTGAAGCTTTCTTT
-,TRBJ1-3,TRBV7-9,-,CASSRPLGPGEGNTIYF,TGTGCCAGCAGCCGACCCCTTGGCCCCGGGGAGGGAAACACCATATATTTT
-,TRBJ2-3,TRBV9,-,CASSLLGGTDTQYF,TGTGCCAGCAGCCTCCTAGGGGGCACAGATACGCAGTATTTT
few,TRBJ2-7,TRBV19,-,CASRSDRPYEQYF,TGTGCCAGTAGGTCAGACAGACCCTACGAGCAGTACTTC
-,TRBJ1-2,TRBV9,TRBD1,CASKGSGTGGYGYTF,TGTGCCAGCAAGGGCTCAGGGACAGGTGGCTATGGCTACACCTTC
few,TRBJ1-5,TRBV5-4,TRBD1,CASSLAGTENQPQHF,TGTGCCAGCAGCTTGGCCGGGACAGAGAATCAGCCCCAGCATTTT
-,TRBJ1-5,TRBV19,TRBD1,CASSMSTGSYSNQPQHF,TGTGCCAGTAGTATGTCGACAGGGAGCTATAGCAATCAGCCCCAGCATTTT
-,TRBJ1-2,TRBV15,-,CATSSGIRVGDGYTF,TGTGCCACCAGCAGTGGTATCAGGGTTGGGGATGGCTACACCTTC
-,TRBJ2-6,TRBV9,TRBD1,CASSVGTGGPGANVLTF,TGTGCCAGCAGCGTGGGGACAGGGGGTCCTGGGGCCAACGTCCTGACTTTC